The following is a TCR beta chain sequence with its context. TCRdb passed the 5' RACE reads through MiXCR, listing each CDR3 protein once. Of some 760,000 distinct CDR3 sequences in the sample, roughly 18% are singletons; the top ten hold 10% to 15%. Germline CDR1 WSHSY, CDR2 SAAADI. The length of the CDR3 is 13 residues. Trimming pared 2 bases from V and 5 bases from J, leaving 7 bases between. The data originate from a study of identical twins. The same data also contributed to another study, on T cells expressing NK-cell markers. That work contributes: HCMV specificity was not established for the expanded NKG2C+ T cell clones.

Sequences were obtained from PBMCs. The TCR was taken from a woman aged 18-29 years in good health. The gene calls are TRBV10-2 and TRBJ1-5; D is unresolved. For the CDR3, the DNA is TGCGCCAGCAGTGAGGGACGGTATCAGCCCCAGCATTTT. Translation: CASSEGRYQPQHF.